Presented here are 10 T cell receptor beta chains from one specimen sequenced in a study of cytomegalovirus exposure and HLA in healthy donors. The PCR contained 60 Vbeta and 13 Jbeta primers. Clones were read by immunoSEQ multiplex PCR, and TCRdb kept only the in-frame ones, dropping some. The sample holds tens of thousands of clones, 67% seen once. Material: PBMCs. These receptor sequences come from a man aged 30 to 39 in good health and CMV-seronegative.

The J gene is TRBJ2-1, the V gene TRBV29-1; a possible D gene is TRBD1 (5 bases). V lost 7 bases and J lost 4, with 8 bases in between. The CDR3 is 11 amino acids. The germline V gene has CDR1 SQVTM and CDR2 ANQGSEA. The CDR3 DNA sequence: TGCAGCGGGGGCGAATACAATGAGCAGTTCTTC. The encoded protein is CSGGEYNEQFF.

The rearrangement uses TRBV18 and TRBJ2-1; 7 nucleotides align to TRBD1. CDR3 length: 14 residues. Losses at the gene ends were 7 bases for V and 4 bases for J; bases not matched to a gene: 7. Per the germline V gene, CDR1 is KGHSH and CDR2 is LQKENI. CDR3 coding DNA: TGTGCCAGCTTCCGGGACAGAAATTACAATGAGCAGTTCTTC. Encoded protein: CASFRDRNYNEQFF.

The chain has TRBV6-1 and TRBJ1-1, with 7 bases matching TRBD1. The CDR3 has 16 residues. Germline V gives CDR1 MNHNS, CDR2 SASEGT. V was clipped by 3 bases and J by 4 bases; unmatched bases: 11. The CDR3 region is CASSDRATGAGTEAFF. The DNA for the CDR3 is TGTGCCAGCAGTGATCGCGCAACAGGGGCCGGCACTGAAGCTTTCTTT.

V usage is TRBV30 and J usage is TRBJ2-3; no clear D. The V gene's germline CDR1 is GTSNPN and CDR2 SVGIG (reference sequence). The CDR3 has 12 amino acids. Trimming removed 8 bases at V and 2 bases at J, with 11 bases between. CDR3 in amino acids: CAGNYYTDTQYF. DNA of the CDR3: TGTGCCGGAAACTATTACACAGATACGCAGTATTTT. Together with reference TRBV30 and TRBJ2-3, the CDR3 gives the full variable domain: SQTIHQWPATLVQPVGSPLSLECTVEGTSNPNLYWYRQAAGRGLQLLFYSVGIGQISSEVPQNLSASRPQDRQFILSSKKLLLSDSGFYLCAGNYYTDTQYFGPGTRLTVL.

Comment on this clone: This sample also contains other DNA sequences that code for the same CDR3. J is TRBJ1-1 and V is TRBV6-5; the D gene is possibly TRBD1 (6 bases). Germline V gene data show CDR1 as MNHEY and CDR2 as SVGAGI. The CDR3 is 14 amino acids. Trimming took off 2 bases at V and 0 bases at J, with 7 bases between the two ends. This CDR3 is CASSYQGMNTEAFF. Written as DNA, the CDR3 is TGTGCCAGCAGTTACCAGGGGATGAACACTGAAGCTTTCTTT.

The rearrangement joins TRBV6-6 to TRBJ1-2, with 8 positions matching TRBD1. This CDR3 comprises 14 residues. Trimming took 8 bases from V and 2 from J; bases not matched to a gene: 7. Germline V lookup: CDR1 MNHNY, CDR2 SVGAGI (reference sequence). The CDR3 sequence is CASLDREVNYGYTF. In DNA form, the CDR3 reads TGTGCCAGCTTGGACAGGGAGGTGAACTATGGCTACACCTTC.

The CDR3 nucleotides read TGTGCCAGCAGCTCCAGCAGGGTGGGCAAAAACATTCAGTACTTC. Its translation is CASSSSRVGKNIQYF. The V gene is TRBV7-2, the J gene TRBJ2-4; TRBD1 is a possible D gene (5 bases). V lost 4 bases to trimming and J lost 3 bases, with 13 bases between them. The length of the CDR3 is 15 residues. Germline CDR1 reads SGHTA; CDR2 reads FQGNSA.

This rearrangement joins TRBV7-6 to TRBJ2-1; a weak D match, TRBD1 (6 bases). The V end was cut by 2 bases, the J end by 2 bases, with 7 bases between. Germline CDR1 and CDR2: SGHVS and FNYEAQ. The CDR3 is 14 residues long. CDR3 DNA sequence: TGTGCCAGCAGCTTACCAGGGGCCTACAATGAGCAGTTCTTC. Protein product: CASSLPGAYNEQFF.

The genes are TRBV30 and TRBJ1-2; TRBD1 is a possible D gene (5 bases). V lost 7 bases to trimming and J lost 4 bases, with 16 bases between them. CDR1 and CDR2 from the germline V gene are GTSNPN and SVGIG (reference sequence). CDR3 length: 13 residues. Here the CDR3 DNA reads TGTGCCTTGCTCCCCCGGACATCCTATGGCTACACCTTC. Protein sequence: CALLPRTSYGYTF.

This clone has only a few counts. The chain joins TRBV5-1 to TRBJ2-2, with 9 bases aligning to TRBD1. The CDR3 has 19 amino acids. Trimming cost V 4 bases and J 4 bases; bases outside gene matches: 17. Germline V lookup: CDR1 SGHRS, CDR2 YFSETQ. DNA of the CDR3: TGCGCCAGCAGCCAACGGGACGGCACAGGGGGCGCGAGCACCGGGGAGCTGTTTTTT. It codes for CASSQRDGTGGASTGELFF.